This T cell receptor beta chain was obtained from a study of blood T cell repertoires in COVID-19. Trimming cost V 4 bases and J 2 bases, with 17 bases left between them. The CDR3 runs to 17 residues. Germline V lookup: CDR1 SGHDN, CDR2 FVKESK. The data were produced by immunoSEQ multiplex PCR, yet TCRdb's version contains in-frame clones alone and is incomplete. The table records almost 300,000 clones, just under 90% of them present only once. Sequenced input: peripheral blood. V gene TRBV14 combines with J gene TRBJ2-2, with a tentative D call TRBD1 (5 bases). This clonotype was sampled from a woman aged 25 to 39 with COVID-19, enrolled during active disease. The CDR3 nucleotides are TGTGCCAGCAGCCGGTCCCTCGGACAAGGAAACACCGGGGAGCTGTTTTTT. As protein: CASSRSLGQGNTGELFF.